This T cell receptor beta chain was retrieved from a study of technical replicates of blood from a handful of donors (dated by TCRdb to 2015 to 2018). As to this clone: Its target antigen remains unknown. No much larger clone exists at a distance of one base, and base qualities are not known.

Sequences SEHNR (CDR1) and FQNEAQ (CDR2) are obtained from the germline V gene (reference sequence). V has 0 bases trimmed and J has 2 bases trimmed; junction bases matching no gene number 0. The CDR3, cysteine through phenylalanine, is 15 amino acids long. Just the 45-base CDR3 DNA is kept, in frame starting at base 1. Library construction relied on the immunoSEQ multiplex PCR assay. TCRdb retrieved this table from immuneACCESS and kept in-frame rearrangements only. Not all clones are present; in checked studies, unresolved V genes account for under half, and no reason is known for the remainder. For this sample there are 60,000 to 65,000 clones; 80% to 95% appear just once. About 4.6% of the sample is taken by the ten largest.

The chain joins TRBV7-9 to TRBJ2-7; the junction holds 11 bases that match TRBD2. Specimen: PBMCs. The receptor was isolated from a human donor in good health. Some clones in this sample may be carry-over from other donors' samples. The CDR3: CASSLAGLAAYEQYF. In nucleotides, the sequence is TGTGCCAGCAGCTTAGCGGGACTAGCGGCCTACGAGCAGTACTTC.